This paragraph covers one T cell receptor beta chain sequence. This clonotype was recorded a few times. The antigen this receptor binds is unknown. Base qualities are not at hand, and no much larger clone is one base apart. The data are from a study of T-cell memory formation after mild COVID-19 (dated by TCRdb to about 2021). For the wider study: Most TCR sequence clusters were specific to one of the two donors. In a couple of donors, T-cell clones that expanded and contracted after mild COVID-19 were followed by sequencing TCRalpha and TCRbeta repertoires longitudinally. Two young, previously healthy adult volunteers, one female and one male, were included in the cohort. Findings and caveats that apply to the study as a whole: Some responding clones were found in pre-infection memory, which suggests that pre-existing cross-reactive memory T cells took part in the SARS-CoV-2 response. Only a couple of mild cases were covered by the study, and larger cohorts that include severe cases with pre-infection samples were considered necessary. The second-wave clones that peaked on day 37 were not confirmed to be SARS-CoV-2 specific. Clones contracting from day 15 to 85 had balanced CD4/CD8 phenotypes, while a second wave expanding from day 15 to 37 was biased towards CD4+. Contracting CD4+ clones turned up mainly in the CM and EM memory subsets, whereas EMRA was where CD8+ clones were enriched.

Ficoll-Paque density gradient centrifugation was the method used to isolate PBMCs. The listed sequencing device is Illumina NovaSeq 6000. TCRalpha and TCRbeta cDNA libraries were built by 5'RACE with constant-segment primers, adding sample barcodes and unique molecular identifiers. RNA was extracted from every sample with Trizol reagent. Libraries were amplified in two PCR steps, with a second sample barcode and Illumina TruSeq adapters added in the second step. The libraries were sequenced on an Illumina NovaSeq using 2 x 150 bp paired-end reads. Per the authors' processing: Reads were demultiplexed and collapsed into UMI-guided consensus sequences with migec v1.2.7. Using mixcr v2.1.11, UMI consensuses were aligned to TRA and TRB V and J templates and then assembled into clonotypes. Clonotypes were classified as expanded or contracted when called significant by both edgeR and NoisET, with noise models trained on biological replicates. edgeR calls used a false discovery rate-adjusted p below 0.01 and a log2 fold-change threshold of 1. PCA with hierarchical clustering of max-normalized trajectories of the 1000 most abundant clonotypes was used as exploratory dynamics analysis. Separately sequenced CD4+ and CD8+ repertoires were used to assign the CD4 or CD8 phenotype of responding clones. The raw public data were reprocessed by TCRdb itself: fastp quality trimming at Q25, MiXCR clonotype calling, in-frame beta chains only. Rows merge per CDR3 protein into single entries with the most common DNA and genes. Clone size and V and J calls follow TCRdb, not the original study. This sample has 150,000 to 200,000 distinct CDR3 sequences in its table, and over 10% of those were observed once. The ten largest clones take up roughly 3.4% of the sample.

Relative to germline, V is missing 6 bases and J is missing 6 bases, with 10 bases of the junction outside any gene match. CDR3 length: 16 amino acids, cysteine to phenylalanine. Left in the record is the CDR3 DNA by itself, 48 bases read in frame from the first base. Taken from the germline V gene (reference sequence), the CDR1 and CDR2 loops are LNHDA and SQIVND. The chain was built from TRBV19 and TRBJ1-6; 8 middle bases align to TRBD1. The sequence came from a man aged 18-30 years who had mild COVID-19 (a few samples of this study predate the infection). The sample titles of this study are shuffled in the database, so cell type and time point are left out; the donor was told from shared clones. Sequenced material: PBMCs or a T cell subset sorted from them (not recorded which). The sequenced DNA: TGTGCCAGTAGCTACCTACGGACAGGGCCTAATTCACCCCTCCACTTT. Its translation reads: CASSYLRTGPNSPLHF.